This T cell receptor (beta chain) was observed in a study of T cells of healthy individuals. Trimming took off 3 bases at V and 6 bases at J, with 13 bases between the two ends. CDR3 size: 14 residues. Germline CDR1 SGHTA, CDR2 FQGNSA. This clonotype was detected only a few times. Each CDR3 protein gets one entry after TCRdb re-called the 5' RACE reads with MiXCR. The sample shows some 39,000 distinct CDR3 sequences, approximately 4.5% of them seen only once. The receptor comes from a human donor in good health. The rearrangement uses TRBV7-2 and TRBJ2-3; TRBD2 might be the D (5 bases). The CDR3 is CASSLTYSVDTQYF. Here the CDR3 DNA reads TGTGCCAGCAGCTTGACATATAGCGTGGATACGCAGTATTTT.